A selection of T cell receptor beta chains follows, all from one sample in a study of metastatic and nonmetastatic thyroid tumors. TCRdb re-analyzed the PCR reads using MiXCR. The sample comprises over 15,000 clones, roughly a third of which are singletons, and 9.5% to 15% rests with the top ten. Sequencing was performed on tumor tissue. The receptors here all came from a male donor with papillary thyroid cancer or a benign thyroid nodule (not recorded which). Some clones in this sample may be carry-over from other donors' samples. The CDR3 runs from the conserved cysteine through the conserved F or W. Fields, in order: D gene, CDR3 length, V gene, clone size, J gene, CDR3 protein, CDR3 DNA. D genes are given only for firm matches. Not all rows give a size; the values are once, few, many and, for expanded clones, a class.

>TRBD2|15|TRBV30|-|TRBJ2-1
CAWSVVAGGFNEQFF
TGTGCCTGGAGTGTAGTAGCGGGAGGTTTCAATGAGCAGTTCTTC
>TRBD2|14|TRBV6-1|-|TRBJ2-7
CASVEREGSYEQYF
TGTGCCAGCGTGGAGCGGGAGGGTTCCTACGAGCAGTACTTC
>-|15|TRBV7-2|-|TRBJ1-2
CASSLVVGRRDGYTF
TGTGCCAGCAGCTTAGTTGTAGGGCGCAGAGACGGCTACACCTTC
>-|12|TRBV12-3/TRBV12-4|many|TRBJ1-5
CASSFGLEAQHF
TGTGCCAGCAGTTTTGGTTTGGAGGCCCAGCATTTT
>TRBD1|14|TRBV12-3/TRBV12-4|many|TRBJ1-4
CASSRDRGIEKLFF
TGTGCCAGCAGTCGGGACAGGGGCATTGAAAAACTGTTTTTT
>TRBD1|15|TRBV2|-|TRBJ1-1
CASSPPGQVNTEAFF
TGTGCCAGCAGCCCACCGGGACAGGTGAACACTGAAGCTTTCTTT
>-|18|TRBV3-1|-|TRBJ2-7
CARSQDPSTGPLSYEQYF
TGTGCCCGCAGCCAAGATCCGTCGACAGGTCCGCTCTCCTACGAGCAGTACTTC
>-|13|TRBV7-8|-|TRBJ2-3
CASSLVDTDTQYF
TGTGCCAGCAGCTTAGTGGACACAGATACGCAGTATTTT
>-|15|TRBV6-1|-|TRBJ1-2
CGSSEEVPRNYGYTF
TGTGGCAGCAGTGAAGAGGTACCGCGAAACTATGGCTACACCTTC
>-|18|TRBV5-1|-|TRBJ2-7
CASSLEKVGLSAGHEQYF
TGCGCCAGCAGCTTGGAAAAAGTAGGACTGTCGGCCGGCCACGAGCAGTACTTC
>-|12|TRBV30|many|TRBJ1-2
CAWSQGTYGYTF
TGTGCCTGGAGCCAGGGGACCTATGGCTACACCTTC
>-|15|TRBV28|many|TRBJ2-3
CASSSAGLRADTQYF
TGTGCCAGCAGCTCGGCCGGGCTCAGGGCAGATACGCAGTATTTT
>-|13|TRBV30|many|TRBJ1-1
CAWSVGRGSEAFF
TGTGCCTGGAGTGTCGGCAGGGGAAGTGAAGCTTTCTTT
>TRBD1|14|TRBV27|-|TRBJ1-1
CASRLDRGSTEAFF
TGTGCCAGCAGACTAGACAGGGGGAGCACTGAAGCTTTCTTT
>-|13|TRBV11-2|-|TRBJ2-7
CASSFRQGILMYF
TGTGCCAGCAGCTTTAGGCAGGGTATCCTGATGTACTTC
>-|13|TRBV29-1|many|TRBJ1-3
CSVGGGYGNTIYF
TGCAGCGTTGGAGGGGGTTATGGAAACACCATATATTTT
>-|15|TRBV6-1|-|TRBJ2-2
CASSEAWGVTGELFF
TGTGCCAGCAGTGAAGCTTGGGGGGTCACCGGGGAGCTGTTTTTT
>-|15|TRBV2|-|TRBJ2-3
CASSEAGITPDTQYF
TGTGCCAGCAGTGAAGCTGGGATAACACCAGATACGCAGTATTTT
>-|14|TRBV5-1|-|TRBJ2-7
CASSFGISLDEQYF
TGCGCCAGCAGCTTTGGAATATCTCTGGACGAGCAGTACTTC
>-|15|TRBV28|-|TRBJ1-6
CASSFSRGGNSPLHF
TGTGCCAGCAGTTTTTCCAGGGGTGGGAATTCACCCCTCCACTTT
>TRBD2|15|TRBV25-1|few|TRBJ2-7
CASSELAGPSYEQYF
TGTGCCAGCAGTGAACTAGCGGGGCCCTCCTACGAGCAGTACTTC
>-|15|TRBV20-1|-|TRBJ2-7
CSARYRQLGGYEQYF
TGCAGTGCTAGATATCGGCAGTTAGGTGGGTACGAGCAGTACTTC
>TRBD1|14|TRBV10-3|many|TRBJ1-2
CAISGTGGFYGYTF
TGTGCCATCAGCGGGACAGGGGGCTTCTATGGCTACACCTTC
>-|12|TRBV9|few|TRBJ1-1
CASSGRNTEAFF
TGTGCCAGCAGCGGAAGAAACACTGAAGCTTTCTTT
>-|17|TRBV6-5|few|TRBJ2-3
CASSYSDLGSTTDTQYF
TGTGCCAGCAGTTACTCTGACCTCGGGTCGACCACAGATACGCAGTATTTT
>TRBD2|20|TRBV6-2/TRBV6-3|-|TRBJ2-7
CNSSYSTQGFGLAGWGTQYF
TGTAACAGCAGTTACTCGACCCAGGGGTTCGGTCTAGCGGGATGGGGTACGCAGTACTTC
>-|17|TRBV20-1|-|TRBJ1-1
CSAGMEIFDTMNTEAFF
TGCAGTGCTGGGATGGAAATTTTCGACACAATGAACACTGAAGCTTTCTTT
>TRBD1|17|TRBV28|-|TRBJ1-1
CASSFDDRGPMNTEAFF
TGTGCCAGCAGTTTCGATGACAGGGGGCCCATGAACACTGAAGCTTTCTTT
>-|11|TRBV4-3|-|TRBJ2-7
CASSQGDEQYF
TGCGCCAGCAGCCAAGGGGACGAGCAGTACTTC
>TRBD1|16|TRBV27|once|TRBJ2-2
CASSPPGQGSNGELIF
TGTGCCAGCAGTCCCCCGGGACAGGGGAGCAACGGGGAGCTGATTTTT
>TRBD1|16|TRBV11-1|many|TRBJ1-3
CASSLVGQNSGNTIYF
TGTGCCAGCAGCCTCGTGGGACAGAACTCTGGAAACACCATATATTTT
>-|17|TRBV6-2/TRBV6-3|once|TRBJ2-1
CARSSQAGIGKYNEQFF
TGTGCCCGCAGTAGTCAGGCCGGTATTGGAAAGTACAATGAGCAGTTCTTC
>-|13|TRBV18|many|TRBJ2-7
CASSPKQGTEQYF
TGTGCCAGCTCACCTAAACAGGGAACCGAGCAGTACTTC